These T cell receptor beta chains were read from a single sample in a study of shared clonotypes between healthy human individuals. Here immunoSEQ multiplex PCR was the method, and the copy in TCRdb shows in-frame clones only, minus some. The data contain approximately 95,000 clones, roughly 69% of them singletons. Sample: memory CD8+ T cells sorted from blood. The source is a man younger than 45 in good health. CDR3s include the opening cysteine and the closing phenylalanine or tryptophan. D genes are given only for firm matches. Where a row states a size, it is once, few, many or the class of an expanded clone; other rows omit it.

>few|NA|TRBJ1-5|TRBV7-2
CASSLEGYSNQPQHF
TGTGCCAGCAGCTTAGAAGGATATAGCAATCAGCCCCAGCATTTT
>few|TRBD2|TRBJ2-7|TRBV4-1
CASSQEPSGSSYEQYF
TGCGCCAGCAGCCAAGAACCTAGCGGAAGCTCCTACGAGCAGTACTTC
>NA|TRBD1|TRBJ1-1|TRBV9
CASSVAPGGPEAFF
TGTGCCAGCAGCGTAGCCCCAGGGGGCCCTGAAGCTTTCTTT
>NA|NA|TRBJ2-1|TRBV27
CASSRLGGTYNEQFF
TGTGCCAGCAGTCGACTTGGTGGCACCTACAATGAGCAGTTCTTC
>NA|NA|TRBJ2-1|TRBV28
CASSLLRDFNEQFF
TGTGCCAGCAGTTTACTGCGGGATTTTAATGAGCAGTTCTTC
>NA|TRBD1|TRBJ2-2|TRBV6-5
CASSQGAHKAGELFF
TGTGCCAGCAGCCAGGGGGCGCATAAAGCCGGGGAGCTGTTTTTT
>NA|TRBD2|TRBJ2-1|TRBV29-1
CSVFWGGGPYNEQFF
TGCAGCGTCTTTTGGGGCGGGGGACCTTACAATGAGCAGTTCTTC
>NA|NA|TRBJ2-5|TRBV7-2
CASIPIGFPQETQYF
TGTGCCAGCATCCCTATCGGGTTTCCGCAAGAGACCCAGTACTTC
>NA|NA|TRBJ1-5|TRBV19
CASSADRNGNQPQHF
TGTGCCAGTAGTGCGGACCGGAATGGCAATCAGCCCCAGCATTTT
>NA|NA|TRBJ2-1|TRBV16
CASSLIPTGYGVNEQFF
TGTGCCAGCAGCCTTATACCTACAGGGTATGGTGTCAATGAGCAGTTCTTC
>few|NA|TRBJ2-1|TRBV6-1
CASSVLYNEQFF
TGTGCCAGCAGTGTCCTTTACAATGAGCAGTTCTTC
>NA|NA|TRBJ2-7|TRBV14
CASSQNINYEQYF
TGTGCCAGCAGCCAAAACATAAACTACGAGCAGTACTTC
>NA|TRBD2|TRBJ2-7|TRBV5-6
CASSSGLAGVYEQYF
TGTGCCAGCAGCTCGGGACTAGCGGGAGTTTACGAGCAGTACTTC
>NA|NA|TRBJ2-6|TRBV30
CAWSNIGGASGANVLTF
TGTGCCTGGAGTAATATTGGCGGGGCCTCTGGGGCCAACGTCCTGACTTTC
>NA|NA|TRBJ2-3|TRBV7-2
CASSLFSVGDTQYF
TGTGCCAGCAGCTTATTTAGTGTGGGAGATACGCAGTATTTT
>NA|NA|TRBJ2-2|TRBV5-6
CASTHQGSGELFF
TGTGCCAGCACACATCAGGGTTCCGGGGAGCTGTTTTTT
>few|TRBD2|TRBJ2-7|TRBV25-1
CASSHHSGRNEQYF
TGTGCCAGCAGTCACCATAGCGGGAGGAACGAGCAGTACTTC
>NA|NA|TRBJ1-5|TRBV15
CATSRVGAGNQPQHF
TGTGCCACCAGCAGAGTTGGGGCAGGCAATCAGCCCCAGCATTTT
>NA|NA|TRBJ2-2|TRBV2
CASSDLQGRYSGDTANTGELFF
TGTGCCAGCAGTGATTTGCAGGGGCGATATAGTGGGGACACAGCGAACACCGGGGAGCTGTTTTTT
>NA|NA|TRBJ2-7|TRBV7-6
CASSLAGGDYEQYF
TGTGCCAGCAGCTTAGCGGGCGGGGACTACGAGCAGTACTTC
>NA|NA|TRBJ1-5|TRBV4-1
CASSQDQGSNQPQHF
TGCGCCAGCAGCCAAGACCAAGGAAGCAATCAGCCCCAGCATTTT
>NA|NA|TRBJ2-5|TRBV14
CASGVQGGETQYF
TGTGCCAGCGGAGTTCAGGGAGGAGAGACCCAGTACTTC
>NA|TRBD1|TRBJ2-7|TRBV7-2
CASSLDRATYEQYF
TGTGCCAGCAGCTTGGACAGGGCCACCTACGAGCAGTACTTC
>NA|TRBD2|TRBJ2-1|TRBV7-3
CASSSGLAGFNEQFF
TGTGCCAGCAGCTCCGGACTAGCGGGGTTTAATGAGCAGTTCTTC
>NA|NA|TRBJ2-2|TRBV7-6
CASSGTSTYTGELFF
TGTGCCAGCAGCGGGACATCTACCTACACCGGGGAGCTGTTTTTT
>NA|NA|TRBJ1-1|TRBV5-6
CASRFEGGPEAFF
TGTGCCAGCAGATTCGAGGGCGGTCCTGAAGCTTTCTTT
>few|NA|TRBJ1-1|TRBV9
CASSVVGTEAFF
TGTGCCAGCAGCGTAGTGGGCACTGAAGCTTTCTTT
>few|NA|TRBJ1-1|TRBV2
CASGTENTEAFF
TGTGCCAGCGGGACGGAGAACACTGAAGCTTTCTTT
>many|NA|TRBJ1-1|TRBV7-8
CASSLEAVGGAFF
TGTGCCAGCAGCTTAGAGGCCGTGGGGGGCGCTTTCTTT
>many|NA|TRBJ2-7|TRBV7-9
CASSPKGGQIYEQYF
TGTGCCAGCAGCCCAAAGGGTGGGCAGATCTACGAGCAGTACTTC
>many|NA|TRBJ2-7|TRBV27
CASSLSGGRGFDEQYF
TGTGCCAGCAGTTTAAGTGGGGGGCGCGGCTTTGACGAGCAGTACTTC
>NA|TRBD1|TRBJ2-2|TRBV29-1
CSVVGQGVNTGELFF
TGCAGCGTTGTGGGACAGGGGGTGAACACCGGGGAGCTGTTTTTT
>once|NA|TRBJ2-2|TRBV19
CASSVSGLRIQTGELFF
TGTGCCAGTAGTGTCTCGGGTCTGCGCATTCAGACCGGGGAGCTGTTTTTT
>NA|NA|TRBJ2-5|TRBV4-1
CASSQVPGYQETQYF
TGCGCCAGCAGCCAAGTACCGGGATACCAAGAGACCCAGTACTTC
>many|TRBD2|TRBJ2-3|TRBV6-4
CASSDGRASTDTQYF
TGTGCCAGCAGTGACGGGAGGGCTAGCACAGATACGCAGTATTTT
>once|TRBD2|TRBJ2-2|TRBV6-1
CASSEGLAGLGGELFF
TGTGCCAGCAGTGAAGGACTAGCGGGGTTGGGCGGGGAGCTGTTTTTT
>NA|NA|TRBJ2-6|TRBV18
CASSVSGPNSGANVLTF
TGTGCCAGCTCAGTCAGTGGACCGAACTCTGGGGCCAACGTCCTGACTTTC
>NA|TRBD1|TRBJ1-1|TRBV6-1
CASSLDTGGASEAFF
TGTGCCAGCAGCTTGGATACAGGGGGCGCCTCTGAAGCTTTCTTT
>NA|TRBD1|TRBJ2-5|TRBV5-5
CASSSRRDRGRVAETQYF
TGTGCCAGCAGCTCCCGCAGGGACAGGGGGCGCGTGGCAGAGACCCAGTACTTC
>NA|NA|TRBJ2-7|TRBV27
CASGIEQYF
TGTGCCAGCGGTATCGAGCAGTACTTC
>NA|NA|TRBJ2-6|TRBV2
CATTKEGSGANVLTF
TGTGCCACCACCAAGGAAGGTTCCGGGGCCAACGTCCTGACTTTC
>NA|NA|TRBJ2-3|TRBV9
CASSVVSDTQYF
TGTGCCAGCAGCGTAGTATCAGATACGCAGTATTTT
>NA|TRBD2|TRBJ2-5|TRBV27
CASKGTSGLQETQYF
TGTGCCAGCAAAGGGACTAGCGGGTTACAAGAGACCCAGTACTTC
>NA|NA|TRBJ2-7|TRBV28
CASSLHRGGYEQYF
TGTGCCAGCAGTTTACACAGGGGAGGCTACGAGCAGTACTTC
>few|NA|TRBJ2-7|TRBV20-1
CSARVSYEQYF
TGCAGTGCTAGAGTGAGCTACGAGCAGTACTTC